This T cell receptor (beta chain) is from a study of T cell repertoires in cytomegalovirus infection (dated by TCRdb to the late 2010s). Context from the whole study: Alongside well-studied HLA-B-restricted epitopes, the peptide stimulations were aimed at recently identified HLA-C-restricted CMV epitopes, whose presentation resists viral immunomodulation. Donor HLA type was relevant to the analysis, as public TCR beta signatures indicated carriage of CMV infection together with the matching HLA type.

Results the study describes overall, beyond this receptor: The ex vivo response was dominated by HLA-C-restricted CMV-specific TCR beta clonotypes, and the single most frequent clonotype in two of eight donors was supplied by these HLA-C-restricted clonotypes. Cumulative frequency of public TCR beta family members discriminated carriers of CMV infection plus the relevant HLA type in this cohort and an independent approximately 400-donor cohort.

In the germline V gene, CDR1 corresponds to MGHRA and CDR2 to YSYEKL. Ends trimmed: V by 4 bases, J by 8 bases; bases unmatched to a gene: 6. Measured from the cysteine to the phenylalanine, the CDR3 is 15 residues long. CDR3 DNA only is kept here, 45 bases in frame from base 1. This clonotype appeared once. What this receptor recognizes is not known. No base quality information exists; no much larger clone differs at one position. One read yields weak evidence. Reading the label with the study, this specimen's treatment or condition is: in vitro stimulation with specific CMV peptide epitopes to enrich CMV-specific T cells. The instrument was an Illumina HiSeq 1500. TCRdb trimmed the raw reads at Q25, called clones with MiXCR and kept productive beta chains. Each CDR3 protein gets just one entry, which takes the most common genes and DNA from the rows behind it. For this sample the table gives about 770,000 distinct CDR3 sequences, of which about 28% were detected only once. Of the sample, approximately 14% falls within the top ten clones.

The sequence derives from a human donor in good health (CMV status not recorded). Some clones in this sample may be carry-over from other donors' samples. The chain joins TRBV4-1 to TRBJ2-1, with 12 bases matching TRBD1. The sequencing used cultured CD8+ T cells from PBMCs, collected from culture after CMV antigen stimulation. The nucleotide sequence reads TGCGCCAGCAGCCTTCGGGACAGGGGGCATGATGAGCAGTTCTTC. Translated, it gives CASSLRDRGHDEQFF.